The 3 T cell receptor beta chains reported below all come from one sample, sequenced in a study of blood T cell repertoires in COVID-19. Libraries were prepared by immunoSEQ multiplex PCR; TCRdb keeps only in-frame clonotypes and omits some of them. The repertoire holds about 280,000 clones, with more than 75% as singletons. Sequenced input: peripheral blood. The receptors come from a man aged 40-50 years with active or convalescent COVID-19.

The chain joins TRBV5-1 to TRBJ2-2, with D possibly TRBD1 on 5 matching bases. The CDR3 is 13 residues long. The germline V and J ends were trimmed by 4 bases and 6 bases, with 10 bases remaining between them. The V gene's germline CDR1 is SGHRS and CDR2 YFSETQ. Written as DNA, the CDR3 is TGCGCCAGCAGCACGACAGTGTCCGGGGAGCTGTTTTTT. Amino acids: CASSTTVSGELFF.

CDR3 amino acids: CASSFLRGQISGNEQFF. The CDR3 DNA sequence: TGTGCCAGCAGTTTTCTCAGGGGGCAAATAAGTGGGAATGAGCAGTTCTTC. This rearrangement joins TRBV27 to TRBJ2-1; 8 bases are shared with TRBD1. The trim removed 3 bases at V and 7 bases at J, leaving 14 bases unmatched. Per the germline V gene, CDR1 is MNHEY and CDR2 is SMNVEV (reference sequence). CDR3 length: 17 residues.

The CDR3 nucleotides read TGTGCCTGGAAACAGGCTGGAAACACCATATATTTT. Protein product: CAWKQAGNTIYF. V is TRBV30 and J is TRBJ1-3, with a possible D match to TRBD1 (5 bases). The CDR3 extends over 12 amino acids. Trimming stripped 4 bases from V and 2 bases from J, with 6 bases between. The germline V gene encodes CDR1 GTSNPN and CDR2 SVGIG (reference sequence).